These 15 T cell receptor delta chains came from one sample sequenced in a study of gamma-delta T cells after stem cell transplantation listed by TCRdb under 2016. Libraries were constructed by RT-PCR. The listed sequencing device is Illumina MiSeq. TCRdb reran clone calling on the public reads with CATT; rows sharing one DNA sequence were then combined. The sample profile shows about 7,800 delta-chain clones; just over 14% of them were found once. Approximately 6% of the sample goes to the ten largest clones. The specimen sequenced was gamma-delta T cells. These receptors came from a human donor. It is not recorded whose cells these are; they may come from a transplant donor.

In this sample, this clone is medium-sized. The chain is built from TRDV2 and TRDJ3; D is possibly TRDD3 (6 bases). With 1 base removed from V and 2 bases from J, the gap between germline ends came to 8 bases. The germline gives CDR1 GEAIGNYY, CDR2 EKD. This CDR3 contains 16 residues. The CDR3 region has the DNA TGTGCCTGTGACACTTGGGATACCTGGGACACCCGACAGATGTTTTTC. Encoded protein: CACDTWDTWDTRQMFF.

The J gene is TRDJ2, the V gene TRDV1, with D possibly being TRDD2 (6 bases). Germline V lookup: CDR1 TSWWSYY, CDR2 QGS. Trimming removed 3 bases from V and 0 bases from J, with 26 bases in between. The CDR3 loop spans 21 amino acids. In DNA form, the CDR3 reads TGTGCTCTTGGGGAGCTAAAGGGGGGGCTCCTACTCCATTCTTTGACAGCACAACTCTTCTTT. This gives the protein CALGELKGGLLLHSLTAQLFF.

Worth noting for this clone: Being one base from a much bigger clone, this may be a read error. Other DNA sequences in the same sample also yield this CDR3. The CDR3 region has the DNA TGTGCCTTTCGGACGCGGGAGTGGGAGAACGATAAACTCATCTTT. Protein product: CAFRTREWENDKLIF. V is TRDV3 and J is TRDJ1; D unresolved. Germline V gene sequence: CDR1 TVYSNPD, CDR2 GDNSRS (reference sequence). CDR3 size: 15 residues. V was shortened by 2 bases and J by 4 bases, with 20 bases between the two germline ends.

This clone is medium-sized in the sample. This chain uses TRAV29/DV5 with TRDJ1; TRDD3 matches at 8 bases. Per germline, CDR1 NSMFDY and CDR2 ISSIKDK. Trimming took 0 bases from V and 2 from J; bases not matched to a gene: 12. The CDR3 covers 17 residues. In nucleotides, the CDR3 is TGTGCAGCAAGCGGTTGGGATACGCCCGTTGGGACCGATAAACTCATCTTT. The encoded protein is CAASGWDTPVGTDKLIF.

This clone was counted only a few times. This chain uses TRDV2 with TRDJ3; 13 bases line up with TRDD3. The CDR3 has 21 residues. V gave up 1 base and J gave up 1 base; unmatched junction bases: 9. CDR1 and CDR2 (germline): GEAIGNYY, EKD. The CDR3 sequence: CACDTITTGGYASWDTRQMFF. CDR3 in DNA: TGTGCCTGTGACACGATAACTACTGGGGGATACGCATCCTGGGACACCCGACAGATGTTTTTC.

This clone is labeled medium-sized (0.01 to 0.1%). The chain combines TRDV1 with TRDJ1; possibly TRDD3 for D (5 bases). The germline gives CDR1 TSWWSYY, CDR2 QGS. The CDR3 runs to 15 residues. V was trimmed by 2 bases and J by 4 bases, leaving 14 bases between them. CDR3 in amino acids: CALGEKSGGRDKLIF. The CDR3 nucleotides read TGTGCTCTTGGGGAAAAATCCGGGGGTCGCGATAAACTCATCTTT.

As for this clone: This may arise from a read error, as a much more abundant clone is one base away. This same CDR3 is encoded by further DNA sequences in the sample. The V gene is TRDV1, the J gene TRDJ1; 7 bases are shared with TRDD3. CDR1 TSWWSYY and CDR2 QGS come from the germline V gene. V was pared by 0 bases and J by 0 bases, with 19 bases of the junction left unmatched. This CDR3 is 21 amino acids long. CDR3 region: CALGELSWVTGVGSYTDKLIF. The DNA for the CDR3 is TGTGCTCTTGGGGAACTATCCTGGGTTACTGGGGTAGGTTCGTACACCGATAAACTCATCTTT.

The chain joins TRDV1 to TRDJ2; 10 nucleotides line up with TRDD3. The V gene end was trimmed by 0 bases and the J gene end by 6 bases; junction bases not matched to a gene: 22. CDR1 is TSWWSYY, CDR2 QGS, per germline. This CDR3 has 22 amino acids. The CDR3 coding sequence is TGTGCTCTTGGGGAACTGAGTCCTAAGGGCCTTCTTTACTGGGGGATCTCAGCACAACTCTTCTTT. It is translated as CALGELSPKGLLYWGISAQLFF.

This clone was observed a few times. The rearrangement links TRDV3 to TRDJ1; D may correspond to TRDD2 or TRDD3 (5 bases each). V was cut by 4 bases and J by 2 bases, with 32 bases left in between. This CDR3 comprises 19 residues. Germline assignment: CDR1 TVYSNPD and CDR2 GDNSRS (reference sequence). This CDR3 reads CASSSHRPLLGMETDKLIF. For the CDR3, the DNA is TGTGCCTCCTCTTCCCATCGGCCGCTACTTGGGATGGAAACCGATAAACTCATCTTT.

A few counts support this clone. The chain links TRDV3 to TRDJ3; 7 bases match TRDD3. V trimming: 2 bases; J trimming: 0 bases; junction bases outside the gene matches: 10. CDR3 length: 18 amino acids. CDR1 and CDR2 from the germline V gene are TVYSNPD and GDNSRS (reference sequence). The DNA for the CDR3 is TGTGCCTTTCCCGGACTGGGGATTAGCTCCTGGGACACCCGACAGATGTTTTTC. Its protein product is CAFPGLGISSWDTRQMFF. Full variable domain (missing parts from reference TRDV3 and TRDJ3): CDKVTQSSPDQTVASGSEVVLLCTYDTVYSNPDLFWYRIRPDYSFQFVFYGDNSRSEGADFTQGRFSVKHILTQKAFHLVISPVRTEDSATYYCAFPGLGISSWDTRQMFFGTGIKLFVEP.

This clone was observed a handful of times. V usage is TRDV3 and J usage is TRDJ1; weak D call: TRDD3 (6 bases). Germline assignment: CDR1 TVYSNPD and CDR2 GDNSRS (reference sequence). Trimming took off 2 bases at V and 0 bases at J, with 10 bases between the two ends. The CDR3 is 13 amino acids. The DNA of the CDR3 is TGTGCCTTTCCGGGGGACAACACCGATAAACTCATCTTT. The encoded protein is CAFPGDNTDKLIF.

The rearrangement links TRDV1 to TRDJ1, with D unclear. CDR3 length: 13 amino acids. With 9 bases removed from V and 0 bases from J, the gap between germline ends came to 11 bases. Germline CDR1 and CDR2: TSWWSYY and QGS. The CDR3 DNA reads as TGTGCTCTATCGGCCCGATACACCGATAAACTCATCTTT. Translated, it gives CALSARYTDKLIF.

This clone was detected only once. The rearrangement links TRDV1 to TRDJ1, with 9 bases lining up with TRDD3. This CDR3 is built from 19 residues. Trimming took 5 bases from V and 3 from J; bases not matched to a gene: 19. Germline V gene sequence: CDR1 TSWWSYY, CDR2 QGS. CDR3 loop: CALGISISFLTGGADKLIF. In DNA, the CDR3 is TGTGCTCTTGGGATCTCCATTTCCTTCCTTACTGGGGGAGCCGATAAACTCATCTTT.

This clone was counted between two and nine times. The rearrangement links TRDV3 to TRDJ1, with 9 bases that match TRDD3. Trimming took 5 bases from V and 2 from J; bases not matched to a gene: 0. Germline lookup yields CDR1 TVYSNPD and CDR2 GDNSRS (reference sequence). The CDR3 contains 11 residues. The CDR3 nucleotides are TGTGCCCTGGGGGATACCGATAAACTCATCTTT. Protein product: CALGDTDKLIF.

In its sample, this clone is medium-sized. The J gene is TRDJ1, the V gene TRDV3; maybe TRDD2 (5 bases). This CDR3 is 16 amino acids long. Trimming took 3 bases from V and 0 from J, leaving 20 bases between them. The germline CDR1 and CDR2 sequences are TVYSNPD and GDNSRS (reference sequence). This chain's CDR3 is CAFSPFMTLDTDKLIF. CDR3 nucleotide sequence: TGTGCCTTCTCCCCCTTCATGACCCTGGACACCGATAAACTCATCTTT.